Below, 27 T cell receptor beta chains from the same sample are listed, as sequenced in a study of follicular helper T cells after annual influenza vaccination. Produced via immunoSEQ multiplex PCR; TCRdb's table is partial and in-frame only. The table lists about 10,000 clones, around 80% of them singletons, with 0.47% in the top ten. The time point is: 2015-2016 season, 7 days after influenza vaccination. The sequencing here drew on CXCR5+ CD38- circulating T follicular helper cells from blood, taken 7 days after influenza vaccination. Documented subset: circulating Tfh, non-naive CD4+CXCR5+PD-1+ (ICOS+CD38+ or ICOS-CD38-). These receptors all stem from an adult who received the influenza vaccine.

This clone was recorded only once. The chain employs TRBV27 and TRBJ2-2, with unresolved D. CDR3 length equals 15 residues. Trimming left V 3 bases short and J 2 bases short, with 10 bases between. CDR1 MNHEY and CDR2 SMNVEV come from the germline V gene (reference sequence). CDR3 residues: CASSFNGINTGELFF. CDR3 bases: TGTGCCAGCAGTTTTAACGGAATAAACACCGGGGAGCTGTTTTTT.

The chain has TRBV28 and TRBJ1-4; D unresolved. This CDR3 contains 13 residues. The V end was cut by 7 bases, the J end by 3 bases, with 9 bases between. The germline CDR1 and CDR2 sequences are MDHEN and SYDVKM. This CDR3 reads CASIGTANEKLFF. DNA for the CDR3: TGTGCCAGCATCGGTACGGCTAATGAAAAACTGTTTTTT.

The chain joins TRBV12-5 to TRBJ1-1; a weak D match, TRBD1 (6 bases). Germline V gene lookup returns CDR1 LGHNT and CDR2 FRNRAP. Trimming took off 6 bases at V and 4 bases at J, with 18 bases between the two ends. This CDR3 spans 15 amino acids. The CDR3 reads CASGRATGASTEAFF. DNA of the CDR3: TGTGCTAGTGGACGCGCTACGGGGGCGAGCACTGAAGCTTTCTTT.

The rearrangement joins TRBV7-2 to TRBJ2-3; D unresolved. The CDR3 spans 13 residues. Germline values: CDR1 SGHTA, CDR2 FQGNSA. V lost 6 bases and J lost 1, with 8 bases in between. The CDR3 DNA is TGTGCCAGCAGTTATCAGGGCACAGATACGCAGTATTTT. This sequence encodes CASSYQGTDTQYF.

This chain connects TRBV4-1 to TRBJ1-2; D might be TRBD1 (5 bases). Germline V gene lookup returns CDR1 MGHRA and CDR2 YSYEKL. The ends were cut back, 1 base at V and 5 bases at J, with 11 bases in the middle. The CDR3 sequence is 14 residues long. Written as DNA, the CDR3 is TGCGCCAGCAGCCAAGCGGTGGGGGATTATGGCTACACCTTC. Residues: CASSQAVGDYGYTF.

V gene TRBV6-6 combines with J gene TRBJ1-6; 9 bases match TRBD1. There are 15 residues in the CDR3. V gave up 5 bases and J gave up 9 bases; unmatched junction bases: 8. In germline, CDR1 is MNHNY, CDR2 SVGAGI (reference sequence). The CDR3, as DNA: TGTGCCAGCAGTCACCCAGGGACAGGGACTTCACCCCTCCACTTT. Residues: CASSHPGTGTSPLHF.

The sample holds a few counts of this clone. This sequence joins TRBV6-1 and TRBJ1-5, with TRBD1 identical over 7 bases. Germline assignment: CDR1 MNHNS and CDR2 SASEGT. V lost 8 bases and J lost 5; bases outside the gene matches: 3. The CDR3 is made up of 12 amino acids. The CDR3 DNA follows: TGTGCCAGCGTTCAGGGGGATCAGCCCCAGCATTTT. It specifies CASVQGDQPQHF.

The chain is built from TRBV7-2 and TRBJ1-2; D unresolved. Trimming left V 8 bases short and J 0 bases short, with 7 bases between. The CDR3 length is 12 residues. Germline CDR1 SGHTA, CDR2 FQGNSA. CDR3 region: CASFSANYGYTF. In DNA, the CDR3 is TGTGCCAGCTTTTCAGCTAACTATGGCTACACCTTC.

The V call is TRBV6-5, the J call TRBJ2-1; TRBD2 is a possible D gene (5 bases). CDR1 is MNHEY, CDR2 SVGAGI, per germline. V was shortened by 10 bases and J by 4 bases, with 17 bases between the two germline ends. The CDR3 covers 14 residues. The CDR3 sequence is CAISRGVPYNEQFF. CDR3 coding DNA: TGTGCCATCTCACGGGGAGTTCCTTACAATGAGCAGTTCTTC.

In its sample, this clone was seen once. The chain recombines TRBV19 with TRBJ2-2; a weak D match, TRBD1 (6 bases). V was shortened by 2 bases and J by 7 bases, with 14 bases between the two germline ends. The CDR3 is 15 residues long. The germline V gene encodes CDR1 LNHDA and CDR2 SQIVND (reference sequence). The CDR3 sequence: CASSIRAGAIGELFF. CDR3 DNA: TGTGCCAGTAGTATACGGGCAGGGGCGATCGGGGAGCTGTTTTTT.

The chain is built from TRBV11-3 and TRBJ2-1, with TRBD1 matching 7 bases. This CDR3 contains 14 residues. Germline V gene sequence: CDR1 SGHNT, CDR2 YENEEA. The ends lost 5 bases at V and 6 bases at J; junction bases unmatched: 7. Here the CDR3 DNA reads TGTGCCAGCAGCCAAAGGGACAGAACCAATGAGCAGTTCTTC. The encoded protein is CASSQRDRTNEQFF. The full variable domain, with the rest looked up from reference TRBV11-3 and TRBJ2-1, is EAGVVQSPRYKIIEKKQPVAFWCNPISGHNTLYWYLQNLGQGPELLIRYENEEAVDDSQLPKDRFSAERLKGVDSTLKIQPAELGDSAVYLCASSQRDRTNEQFFGPGTRLTVL.

CDR3 sequence (DNA): TGTGCCAGCAGAGTCTCGGCAGGGTTTATGGGTGAAGCTTTCTTT. Protein sequence: CASRVSAGFMGEAFF. The chain uses TRBV6-4 and TRBJ1-1; perhaps TRBD1 as D (5 bases). Germline CDR1 is MRHNA and CDR2 is SNTAGT. The CDR3 loop spans 15 amino acids. With 6 bases removed from V and 7 bases from J, the gap between germline ends came to 21 bases.

The chain links TRBV21-1 to TRBJ2-1; the D call of TRBD2 is as the table states it, not checked on the DNA. TRBV21-1 is deemed a pseudogene. This CDR3 region has 16 residues. CDR3 sequence reads: CASSLSGGAFYNEQFF. The CDR3 coding sequence is TGTGCCAGCAGCCTTAGCGGGGGGGCCTTCTACAATGAGCAGTTCTTC.

This clone was picked up one time. The rearrangement joins TRBV9 to TRBJ1-1, with a weak D call TRBD1 (6 bases). Trimming pared 0 bases from V and 11 bases from J, leaving 14 bases between. Germline CDR1 and CDR2: SGDLS and YYNGEE. The CDR3 extends over 13 amino acids. CDR3 region: CASSVGGGDLAFF. The CDR3 DNA reads TGTGCCAGCAGCGTAGGGGGGGGCGACTTGGCTTTCTTT.

The rearrangement uses TRBV28 and TRBJ2-7; 10 positions match TRBD2. CDR1 is MDHEN and CDR2 is SYDVKM in the germline V gene. V lost 5 bases and J lost 3; bases outside the gene matches: 7. This CDR3 has 15 residues. The CDR3 sequence is CASSPPGLASYEQYF. The CDR3 DNA follows: TGTGCCAGCAGTCCCCCGGGACTAGCGAGCTACGAGCAGTACTTC.

This chain uses TRBV4-2 with TRBJ2-5; 8 positions match TRBD2. Germline trimming cut 0 bases from V and 4 bases from J; bases unmatched to any gene: 4. CDR1 is LGHNA and CDR2 is YNFKEQ in the germline V gene. CDR3 length equals 15 residues. The chain's CDR3 is CASSQDGTRGETQYF. The DNA for the CDR3 is TGTGCCAGCAGCCAAGACGGGACTAGGGGAGAGACCCAGTACTTC.

The V and J genes are TRBV5-6 and TRBJ2-3; D unclear. Trimming pared 1 base from V and 2 bases from J, leaving 8 bases between. This CDR3 is built from 14 residues. The germline V gene encodes CDR1 SGHDT and CDR2 YYEEEE. CDR3 DNA sequence: TGTGCCAGCAGCTTGATATCGGCCACAGATACGCAGTATTTT. It codes for CASSLISATDTQYF.

This clone was observed a handful of times. The chain combines TRBV5-6 with TRBJ2-7; 8 bases align to TRBD1. Germline CDR1 is SGHDT and CDR2 is YYEEEE. The CDR3 is 14 residues long. V lost 4 bases to trimming and J lost 1 base; unmatched junction nucleotides: 4. The chain's CDR3 is CASSIRQGSYEQYF. DNA for the CDR3: TGTGCCAGCAGCATCCGACAGGGGTCCTACGAGCAGTACTTC.

This chain joins TRBV5-1 and TRBJ2-7, with D tentatively TRBD1 (6 bases). The CDR3 runs to 15 residues. The V gene's germline CDR1 is SGHRS and CDR2 YFSETQ. V lost 5 bases and J 0 bases, leaving 15 bases between the germline ends. This CDR3 is CASRDDRQDSYEQYF. The CDR3 DNA is TGCGCCAGCAGGGATGACCGACAGGACTCCTACGAGCAGTACTTC.

J is TRBJ1-2 and V is TRBV19, with D hard to call. CDR1 is LNHDA and CDR2 is SQIVND in the germline V gene (reference sequence). Trimming took off 7 bases at V and 5 bases at J, with 20 bases between the two ends. The CDR3 covers 15 residues. CDR3: CASIRTTGSLYGYTF. CDR3 nucleotide sequence: TGTGCCAGTATCCGGACCACGGGCTCATTATATGGCTACACCTTC.

J is TRBJ1-2 and V is TRBV6-1; D may be TRBD1 (5 bases). This CDR3 comprises 14 residues. CDR1 and CDR2 (germline): MNHNS, SASEGT. The V gene lost 8 bases and the J gene lost 6 bases, with 19 bases spanning the gap. CDR3 region: CASGTRFLSDGYTF. The CDR3 DNA reads as TGTGCCAGCGGGACCAGGTTTCTATCCGATGGCTACACCTTC.

The chain links TRBV9 to TRBJ1-2; 9 bases agree with TRBD1. Germline CDR1 SGDLS, CDR2 YYNGEE. V shed 4 bases and J 4 bases; nucleotides not matched to a gene: 2. This CDR3 spans 13 amino acids. In DNA, the CDR3 is TGTGCCAGCAGCTCGGGACAGGGCTATGGCTACACCTTC. This gives the protein CASSSGQGYGYTF.

This clone has more than one count but fewer than ten. CDR3 DNA sequence: TGTGCCAGCAGCTTGGGACCAGGGAGCTCCTACGAGCAGTACTTC. It encodes CASSLGPGSSYEQYF. The rearrangement uses TRBV5-5 and TRBJ2-7; TRBD1 or TRBD2 may be the D gene (5 bases each). The CDR3 is made up of 15 amino acids. With 0 bases removed from V and 0 bases from J, the gap between germline ends came to 10 bases. Per germline, CDR1 SGHKS and CDR2 YYEKEE (reference sequence). Drawing the rest from reference TRBV5-5 and TRBJ2-7, the complete variable domain is DAGVTQSPTHLIKTRGQQVTLRCSPISGHKSVSWYQQVLGQGPQFIFQYYEKEERGRGNFPDRFSARQFPNYSSELNVNALLLGDSALYLCASSLGPGSSYEQYFGPGTRLTVT.

The chain joins TRBV7-9 to TRBJ2-7, with D uncertain. Deletions cut 2 bases from V and 3 bases from J, with 11 bases between. Germline assignment: CDR1 SEHNR and CDR2 FQNEAQ (reference sequence). There are 14 residues in the CDR3. CDR3 region: CASSLTTVIYEQYF. DNA of the CDR3: TGTGCCAGCAGCTTAACCACAGTAATCTACGAGCAGTACTTC.

This chain joins TRBV6-1 and TRBJ2-7; no reliable D call. Germline CDR1 and CDR2: MNHNS and SASEGT. The CDR3 contains 12 residues. The ends were cut back, 3 bases at V and 0 bases at J, with 3 bases in the middle. The CDR3 region has the DNA TGTGCCAGCAGTGAGATCTCCTACGAGCAGTACTTC. Protein sequence: CASSEISYEQYF.

The chain uses TRBV9 and TRBJ2-1, with D maybe TRBD2 (6 bases). The V gene lost 3 bases and the J gene lost 6 bases, with 19 bases spanning the gap. The V gene's germline CDR1 is SGDLS and CDR2 YYNGEE. The CDR3 is made up of 16 amino acids. For the CDR3, the DNA is TGTGCCAGCAGCGGGCGGGAACTGGACGTAGCCAATGAGCAGTTCTTC. It encodes CASSGRELDVANEQFF.

The chain recombines TRBV11-2 with TRBJ1-2; a possible D gene is TRBD1 (5 bases). The CDR3 runs 14 residues. Trimming removed 7 bases from V and 2 bases from J, with 14 bases in between. Germline V gives CDR1 SGHAT, CDR2 FQNNGV. The DNA for the CDR3 is TGTGCCAGCACTCCCGGGGGAGAGAACTATGGCTACACCTTC. This translates into CASTPGGENYGYTF.